These 5 T cell receptor beta chains were all obtained from the same sample, sequenced in a study of T cell responses to AZD1222 COVID-19 vaccine. The repertoire was sequenced with immunoSEQ multiplex PCR; TCRdb's copy has only in-frame clones and lacks some. The table includes 90,000 to 150,000 clones, about 86% detected once. Sequences were derived from peripheral blood, sampled 28 days after the second AZD1222 dose. These receptors all stem from an adult who received the AZD1222 COVID-19 vaccine.

The chain joins TRBV27 to TRBJ1-2, with 8 nucleotides matching TRBD1. This CDR3 is 17 amino acids long. Germline values: CDR1 MNHEY, CDR2 SMNVEV (reference sequence). J was trimmed by 5 bases and V by 5 bases; bases with no gene match: 16. The CDR3 protein is CASSPDAGQGWGYGYTF. The CDR3 nucleotides are TGTGCCAGCAGTCCGGACGCCGGACAGGGTTGGGGGTATGGCTACACCTTC.

The chain joins TRBV19 to TRBJ1-1; TRBD1 aligns across 7 bases. Per germline, CDR1 LNHDA and CDR2 SQIVND (reference sequence). CDR3 length: 16 amino acids. V gave up 2 bases and J gave up 1 base; unmatched junction bases: 7. The CDR3 nucleotides are TGTGCCAGTAGTATACATCCCGACAGGGCGAACACTGAAGCTTTCTTT. It translates to CASSIHPDRANTEAFF.

Here the CDR3 reads CASSETNSETQYF. DNA of the CDR3: TGCGCCAGCAGTGAGACTAATTCAGAGACCCAGTACTTC. The genes are TRBV10-1 and TRBJ2-5, with unresolved D. The CDR3 consists of 13 residues. Germline loops: CDR1 WNHNN, CDR2 SYGVQD (reference sequence). V shed 2 bases and J shed 4 bases, with 8 bases lying between them.

The genes are TRBV5-4 and TRBJ2-1, with D uncertain. CDR3 size: 15 residues. The V gene's germline CDR1 is SGHNT and CDR2 YYREEE (reference sequence). V was cut by 0 bases and J by 0 bases, with 7 bases left in between. CDR3 DNA: TGTGCCAGCAGCTTGGATCTGGACTCCTACAATGAGCAGTTCTTC. Amino acid sequence: CASSLDLDSYNEQFF.

This clone has only a few counts. The V and J genes are TRBV6-5 and TRBJ1-4; D gene ambiguous. The CDR3 covers 13 residues. Trimming stripped 4 bases from V and 3 bases from J, with 6 bases between. Germline V CDR1 and CDR2: MNHEY, SVGAGI. CDR3 loop: CASSLQPNEKLFF. In nucleotides, the CDR3 is TGTGCCAGCAGTTTACAACCTAATGAAAAACTGTTTTTT.